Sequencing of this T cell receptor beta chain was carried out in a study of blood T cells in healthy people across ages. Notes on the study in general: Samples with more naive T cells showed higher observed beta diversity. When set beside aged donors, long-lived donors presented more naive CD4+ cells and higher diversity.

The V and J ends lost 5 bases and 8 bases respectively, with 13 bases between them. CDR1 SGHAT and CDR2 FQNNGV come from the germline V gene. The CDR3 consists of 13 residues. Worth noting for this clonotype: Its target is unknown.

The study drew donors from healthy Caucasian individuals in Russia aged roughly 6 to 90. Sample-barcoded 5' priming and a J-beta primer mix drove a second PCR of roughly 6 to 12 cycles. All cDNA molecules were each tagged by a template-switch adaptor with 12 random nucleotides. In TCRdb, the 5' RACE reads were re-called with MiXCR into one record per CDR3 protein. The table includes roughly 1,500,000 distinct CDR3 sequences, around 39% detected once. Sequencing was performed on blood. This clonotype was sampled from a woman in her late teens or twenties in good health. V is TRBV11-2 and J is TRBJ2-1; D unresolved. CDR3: CASSPGSSHEQFF. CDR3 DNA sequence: TGTGCCAGCAGCCCCGGGTCGTCCCATGAGCAGTTCTTC.